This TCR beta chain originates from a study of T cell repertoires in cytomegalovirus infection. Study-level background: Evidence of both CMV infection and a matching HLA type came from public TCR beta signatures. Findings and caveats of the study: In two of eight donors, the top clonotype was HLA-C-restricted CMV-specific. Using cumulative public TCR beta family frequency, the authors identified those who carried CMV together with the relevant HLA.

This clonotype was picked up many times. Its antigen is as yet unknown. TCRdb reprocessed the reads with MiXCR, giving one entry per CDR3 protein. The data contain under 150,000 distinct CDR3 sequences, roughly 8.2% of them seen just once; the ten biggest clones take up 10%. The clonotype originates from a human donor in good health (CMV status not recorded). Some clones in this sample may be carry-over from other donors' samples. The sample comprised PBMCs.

DNA of the CDR3: TGTGCCAGCAGCATGGGACTGCACACTGAAGCTTTCTTT. Translating gives CASSMGLHTEAFF. The V call is TRBV9, the J call TRBJ1-1, with D perhaps TRBD1 (5 bases). V lost 4 bases and J lost 3, with 10 bases in between. CDR1 and CDR2 from the germline V gene are SGDLS and YYNGEE. The CDR3 totals 13 residues.